A single sample gave rise to the 3 T cell receptor beta chains below, sequenced in a study of T cell changes during pregnancy in multiple sclerosis. Some clones are missing from TCRdb's copy, which holds only in-frame ones; the method was immunoSEQ multiplex PCR. The sample contains around 26,000 clones, nearly 90% of which appear only once. The sample in question was CD8+ T cells from peripheral blood mononuclear cells, obtained in the second trimester of pregnancy. These receptors all stem from a female donor with multiple sclerosis, enrolled in a pregnancy study.

The V gene is TRBV28, the J gene TRBJ2-1; TRBD1 matches at 9 bases. The germline gives CDR1 MDHEN, CDR2 SYDVKM. The CDR3 sequence is 13 residues long. J lost 7 bases, V lost 7 bases, and 5 bases had no gene match. The CDR3 DNA follows: TGTGCCAGCACAGACAGGGGGGTAAATGAGCAGTTCTTC. This encodes CASTDRGVNEQFF.

The CDR3 sequence is CASSIDRAAGEQYF. Written as DNA, the CDR3 is TGTGCCAGCAGCATAGACAGGGCCGCTGGGGAGCAGTACTTC. The V gene is TRBV11-1, the J gene TRBJ2-7; 7 bases map to TRBD1. V lost 5 bases and J lost 7; bases outside the gene matches: 11. This CDR3 region has 14 residues. Germline V gene lookup returns CDR1 SGHAT and CDR2 FQDESV (reference sequence).

The chain combines TRBV28 with TRBJ2-3, with 12 bases lining up with TRBD2. CDR3 length: 14 amino acids. Looked up from germline, CDR1 is MDHEN and CDR2 is SYDVKM. V lost 6 bases and J lost 6; bases outside the gene matches: 4. The CDR3, as DNA: TGTGCCAGCAGCCTAGCGGGAGGGGGGGATACGCAGTATTTT. Translation: CASSLAGGGDTQYF.